A selection of T cell receptor beta chains follows, all from one sample in a study of T cells in Graves' hyperthyroidism and ophthalmopathy. Each CDR3 protein is one row after TCRdb ran MiXCR on the multiplex PCR reads. This table holds hundreds of thousands of distinct CDR3 sequences, about 15% found once. The sequenced sample was blood. These receptors all come from a woman in her 30s with Graves' hyperthyroidism. The conserved cysteine and the conserved F or W are not part of the CDR3 here. The D gene is left open where the match is weak.

>TRBJ2-7|TRBV5-1|TRBD1
ASSLGQGAVYEQY
>TRBJ2-2|TRBV6-1|TRBD1
ASSGRDRASMLF
>TRBJ1-5|TRBV20-1|TRBD1
SARGDREGQPQH
>TRBJ2-7|TRBV20-1|TRBD2
SARGRAGDLYEQY
>TRBJ2-5|TRBV27|.
ASSPGTGRVVGGRRKAETQY
>TRBJ2-3|TRBV5-1|.
ASSLGFSSTDTQY
>TRBJ2-7|TRBV7-9|.
ASSLVGGAQY
>TRBJ1-5|TRBV5-5|TRBD1
ASSLSGQGSKPQH
>TRBJ1-6|TRBV28|TRBD1
ASSPSGTGFPPLH
>TRBJ1-5|TRBV27|.
ASSSDRLHQPQH
>TRBJ2-1|TRBV5-6|TRBD2
ASSLALAGTNEQF
>TRBJ1-1|TRBV12-3/TRBV12-4|.
ASSLAHPGRTEAF
>TRBJ1-1|TRBV7-9|.
ASSLVKGSSPDTEAF
>TRBJ2-5|TRBV28|.
ASSGWEPEETQY
>TRBJ2-2|TRBV25-1|.
ASSVPGQANTGELF
>TRBJ2-1|TRBV2|TRBD1
ASNLRQGSYNEQF
>TRBJ1-1|TRBV6-1|TRBD1
ASKGEGQSSRIAF
>TRBJ2-3|TRBV9|.
ASSVDRTTDTQY
>TRBJ2-1|TRBV6-2/TRBV6-3|.
ASSYGAGPNNEQF
>TRBJ2-5|TRBV19|.
ASSPTGIGRETQY
>TRBJ2-3|TRBV4-1|TRBD2
ASSIPSGGRGDTQY
>TRBJ2-7|TRBV18|TRBD2
ASSPPWGRDDEQY
>TRBJ2-6|TRBV3-1|.
ASGDSGANVLT
>TRBJ1-4|TRBV6-1|TRBD1
ASSKGTDSNEKLF
>TRBJ2-7|TRBV4-1|.
ASSQSEVREQY
>TRBJ2-1|TRBV14|.
ASSKPQGQYNEQF
>TRBJ2-5|TRBV7-3|.
ASSLSPPGETQY
>TRBJ2-6|TRBV20-1|.
SARGLSGANVLT
>TRBJ2-7|TRBV20-1|TRBD2
SATGTSYEQY
>TRBJ1-5|TRBV2|.
ASSEGQGYQPQH
>TRBJ2-2|TRBV2|.
ASTAVLRDTGELF
>TRBJ2-3|TRBV2|TRBD2
ASSPRLANTNTQY
>TRBJ2-2|TRBV28|TRBD2
ASRTSGSYTGELF
>TRBJ2-1|TRBV19|TRBD1
ASSIWGTGNYNEQF
>TRBJ1-1|TRBV29-1|.
SVVLRGAF
>TRBJ1-5|TRBV27|TRBD1
ASREWTGADQPQH
>TRBJ2-1|TRBV4-3|TRBD2
ASSQTGGGEEEQF
>TRBJ2-7|TRBV12-3/TRBV12-4|TRBD2
ASSYFGGTSGRAMDEQY
>TRBJ1-2|TRBV6-1|.
ASRVTGTGYGYT
>TRBJ1-1|TRBV6-1|.
ASSEALQGTEAF
>TRBJ2-4|TRBV5-4|.
ASSLGWGTGNIQY
>TRBJ1-2|TRBV6-1|.
ASSARSTDHYGYT
>TRBJ2-1|TRBV28|TRBD2
ASRPSFNRSPPLAGVINEQF
>TRBJ2-7|TRBV10-3|TRBD1
AISDRQGSYEQY
>TRBJ2-3|TRBV29-1|TRBD2
SVGTSGSFGDTQY
>TRBJ2-1|TRBV20-1|.
SARVPLGGEQF
>TRBJ2-7|TRBV28|TRBD2
ASTRLAQRYEQY
>TRBJ2-2|TRBV2|TRBD1
ASTGQVVTGELF